Presented here are 10 T cell receptor beta chains from one specimen sequenced in a study of tumor-infiltrating lymphocytes in primary liver carcinoma (TCRdb year 2017). TCRdb lists the instrument as Illumina HiSeq 2500. Starting from around 500 ng total RNA, TCRbeta-specific cDNA was produced by reverse transcription with a constant-region primer and ProtoScript II reverse transcriptase. TCRbeta libraries were built with three nested multiplex PCR rounds, a slightly modified ARM-PCR procedure. The first two PCR rounds used multiplex TRBV1-TRBV30 forward primers with a Cbeta reverse primer, each for about 10 cycles. The public reads were reanalyzed by TCRdb: fastp trimming at Q25, MiXCR alignment, in-frame beta chains only. Rows merge per CDR3 protein into single entries with the most common DNA and genes. The sample profile shows hundreds of thousands of distinct CDR3 sequences; less than 75% of them were found once. The ten largest clones take up around 9.5% of the sample.

RNA from unsorted whole blood was extracted with TRIzol reagent, and germline DNA was obtained with the DNeasy Blood & Tissue kit. Sequenced sample: peripheral blood. These receptors were obtained from a man aged 40-50 years with primary liver carcinoma and hepatitis B virus infection.

The genes are TRBV11-2 and TRBJ2-1; 13 bases line up with TRBD2. The J call is doubtful: the DNA matches TRBJ2-7 better. This CDR3 region has 16 residues. Germline V gene sequence: CDR1 SGHAT, CDR2 FQNNGV. The CDR3 sequence is CASSPGGLAGVDEQYF. CDR3 coding DNA: TGTGCCAGCAGCCCCGGAGGACTAGCGGGAGTGGATGAGCAGTACTTC.

As to this clonotype: One junction end disagrees with the germline gene, perhaps due to a read error. The CDR3 DNA reads as TGTACCAGCAGCCAAGTGAGGACCTTCTCTGGAAACACCATATATTTT. Translation: CTSSQVRTFSGNTIYF. The chain uses TRBV4-2 and TRBJ1-3, with no clear D. CDR1 and CDR2 (germline): LGHNA, YNFKEQ. The CDR3 contains 16 residues.

This clonotype was picked up a small number of times. The rearrangement links TRBV28 to TRBJ2-4; 9 nucleotides match TRBD2. The length of the CDR3 is 16 residues. J lost 3 bases, V lost 3 bases, and 6 bases had no gene match. The V gene's germline CDR1 is MDHEN and CDR2 SYDVKM. The DNA for the CDR3 is TGTGCCAGCAGTTTTCAGGCTAGCGGGGTCAAAAACATTCAGTACTTC. This codes for CASSFQASGVKNIQYF.

Regarding this clonotype: This could be a read error, since a much larger clone is one nucleotide away. The V call is TRBV12-3 or TRBV12-4, the J call TRBJ1-3, with 8 bases fitting TRBD1. CDR3 size: 17 residues. The ends lost 9 bases at V and 4 bases at J; junction bases unmatched: 17. CDR3 bases: TGTGCCAGGAGAAAAACAGGGGGGGACCGAACCGGAAACACCATATATTTT. Its protein product is CARRKTGGDRTGNTIYF.

Turning to this clonotype: Just one base apart from a much larger clone, this may be a read error. The chain uses TRBV5-5 and TRBJ2-5; 13 bases line up with TRBD2. The trim removed 8 bases at V and 4 bases at J, leaving 14 bases unmatched. The CDR3 runs to 17 residues. Germline CDR1 SGHKS, CDR2 YYEKEE (reference sequence). Written as DNA, the CDR3 is TGTGCCAGGAGCCCGCCGACTAGCGGGAGGAGTAGAGAGACCCAGTACTTC. Translated: CARSPPTSGRSRETQYF.

The rearrangement joins TRBV6-6 to TRBJ1-4, with D possibly being TRBD1 (5 bases). Germline assignment: CDR1 MNHNY and CDR2 SVGAGI (reference sequence). V dropped 6 bases and J dropped 0 bases, with 14 bases sitting between them. The CDR3 length is 16 residues. The CDR3 spells CASSHGAPATNEKLFF. CDR3 sequence (DNA): TGTGCCAGCAGCCACGGGGCCCCTGCAACTAATGAAAAACTGTTTTTT.

As to this clonotype: A much larger clone sits a single nucleotide away, making a read error possible. The chain carries TRBV6-1 and TRBJ2-1, with D maybe TRBD1 (6 bases). This CDR3 is 13 amino acids long. CDR1 is MNHNS and CDR2 is SASEGT in the germline V gene. Trimming removed 3 bases from V and 8 bases from J, with 11 bases in between. The CDR3 spells CASSDQGIYEQFF. The DNA for the CDR3 is TGTGCCAGCAGTGATCAGGGGATTTATGAGCAGTTCTTC.

This clonotype occurred many times. The chain has TRBV11-2 and TRBJ2-3; D gene uncertain. V gave up 4 bases and J gave up 2 bases, with 16 bases separating them. This CDR3 comprises 16 residues. Per the germline V gene, CDR1 is SGHAT and CDR2 is FQNNGV. The CDR3, as DNA: TGTGCCAGCAGCTCCCAGCCCCCAGGTTACACAGATACGCAGTATTTT. Translation: CASSSQPPGYTDTQYF.

The chain joins TRBV30 to TRBJ1-5, with D possibly being TRBD1 (5 bases). Trimming shortened V by 0 bases and J by 6 bases, and 9 bases separated the two germline ends. There are 13 residues in the CDR3. In germline, CDR1 is GTSNPN, CDR2 SVGIG (reference sequence). For the CDR3, the DNA is TGTGCCTGGAGTGTACAGGCCAGTCAGCCCCAGCATTTT. It specifies CAWSVQASQPQHF.

This chain links TRBV11-2 with TRBJ2-1; a possible D gene is TRBD2 (6 bases). The CDR3 runs 14 residues. V was pared by 6 bases and J by 9 bases, with 18 bases between. CDR1 and CDR2 (germline): SGHAT, FQNNGV. Written as DNA, the CDR3 is TGTGCCAGCAGTCCGGAGATGGAGGGGAGTGAGCAGTTCTTC. Encoded protein: CASSPEMEGSEQFF.